This T cell receptor (beta chain) stems from a study of spatial heterogeneity in lung cancer. Study context: Bulk RNA-seq from matched material yielded a T cell module score that correlated strongly with TCR transcript counts in tumor regions.

V was pared by 6 bases and J by 0 bases, with 12 bases between. From germline, CDR1 is SGHAT and CDR2 FQNNGV. This CDR3 is 15 amino acids long. Single TCR cDNA molecules each had their own unique molecular identifier. From the 5' RACE reads, TCRdb called clonotypes with MiXCR, one entry per CDR3 protein. The sample has several thousand distinct CDR3 sequences, approximately 16% seen once. Time point described: sample taken at primary tumor resection. Whole RNA was taken from tumor, nontumor lung or frozen PBMC; it was then sequenced unsorted. In its sample, this clonotype is medium-sized. Its cognate antigen is unknown. General study points: It was found that expanded intratumoral alpha and beta TCR counts tracked tumor mutation counts. Alpha chain coverage of tumor T cells was estimated at around 7%, and beta chain coverage at roughly 14%.

The receptor's source is a female donor with early-stage non-small cell lung cancer. The sequencing here drew on lung tumor tissue, taken at surgery. V gene TRBV11-2 combines with J gene TRBJ2-4; a possible D gene is TRBD1 (6 bases). The CDR3 region is CASSRTDTAKNIQYF. In DNA form, the CDR3 reads TGTGCCAGCAGTCGGACAGACACAGCCAAAAACATTCAGTACTTC. Combining the CDR3 with reference TRBV11-2 and TRBJ2-4 gives the whole variable domain EAGVAQSPRYKIIEKRQSVAFWCNPISGHATLYWYQQILGQGPKLLIQFQNNGVVDDSQLPKDRFSAERLKGVDSTLKIQPAKLEDSAVYLCASSRTDTAKNIQYFGAGTRLSVL.